This T cell receptor (beta chain) is drawn from a study of T cell responses to AZD1222 COVID-19 vaccine. General study results and limits: Every sample of the repertoires postdated the peak T cell response. It was only six AZD1222 recipients who were seropositive at baseline. Donors were mostly white British, more females; clonal diversity possibly underestimated.

The data were produced by immunoSEQ multiplex PCR, yet TCRdb's version contains in-frame clones alone and is incomplete. Here the sample spans some 140,000 clones, about 88% being singletons. A word on this clone: Its matching antigen is unknown.

This CDR3 is 12 amino acids long. The V gene's germline CDR1 is SEHNR and CDR2 FQNEAQ (reference sequence). Trimming left V 2 bases short and J 5 bases short, with 6 bases between. This material consisted of peripheral blood, taken 28 days after the second AZD1222 dose. This rearrangement joins TRBV7-9 to TRBJ2-5; no reliable D call. The clonotype was recovered from an adult who received the AZD1222 COVID-19 vaccine. This CDR3 reads CASSLSWETQYF. CDR3 nucleotides: TGTGCCAGCAGCTTAAGTTGGGAGACCCAGTACTTC. Together with reference TRBV7-9 and TRBJ2-5, the CDR3 gives the full variable domain: DTGVSQNPRHKITKRGQNVTFRCDPISEHNRLYWYRQTLGQGPEFLTYFQNEAQLEKSRLLSDRFSAERPKGSFSTLEIQRTEQGDSAMYLCASSLSWETQYFGPGTRLLVL.